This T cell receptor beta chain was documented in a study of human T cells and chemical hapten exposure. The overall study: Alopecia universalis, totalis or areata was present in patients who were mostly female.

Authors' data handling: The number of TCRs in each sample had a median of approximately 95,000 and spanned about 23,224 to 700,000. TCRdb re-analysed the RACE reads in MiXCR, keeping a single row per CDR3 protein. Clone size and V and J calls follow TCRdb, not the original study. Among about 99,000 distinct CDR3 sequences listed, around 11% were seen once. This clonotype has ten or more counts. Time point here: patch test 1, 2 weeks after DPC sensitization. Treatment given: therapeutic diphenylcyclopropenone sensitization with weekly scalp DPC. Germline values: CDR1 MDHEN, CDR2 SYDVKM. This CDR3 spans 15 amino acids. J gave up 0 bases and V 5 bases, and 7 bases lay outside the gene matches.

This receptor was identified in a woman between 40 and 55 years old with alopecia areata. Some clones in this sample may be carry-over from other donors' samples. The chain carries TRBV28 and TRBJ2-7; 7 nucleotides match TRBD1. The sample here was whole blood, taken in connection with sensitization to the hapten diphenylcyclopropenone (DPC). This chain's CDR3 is CASSQGGASSYEQYF. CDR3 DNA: TGTGCCAGCAGTCAAGGGGGCGCGAGCTCCTACGAGCAGTACTTC.